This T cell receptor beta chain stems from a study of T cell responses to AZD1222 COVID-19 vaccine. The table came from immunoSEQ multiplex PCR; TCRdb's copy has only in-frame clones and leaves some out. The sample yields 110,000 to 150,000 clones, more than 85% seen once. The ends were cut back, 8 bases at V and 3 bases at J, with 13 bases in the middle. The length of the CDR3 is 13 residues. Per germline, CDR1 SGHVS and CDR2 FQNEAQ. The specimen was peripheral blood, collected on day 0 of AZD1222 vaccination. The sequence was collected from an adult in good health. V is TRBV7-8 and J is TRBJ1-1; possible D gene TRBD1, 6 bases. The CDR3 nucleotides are TGTGCCAGCCGGGGGGCGCAGTACACTGAAGCTTTCTTT. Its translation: CASRGAQYTEAFF.